The present T cell receptor (beta chain) was sequenced within a study of cytomegalovirus exposure and HLA in healthy donors. Study-level results: As was reported, the HLA-A and HLA-B alleles of most subjects were accurately predicted from TCR beta sequences. The dataset shows that most TCR sequences were rare, while some public TCRs occurred in many donors. Compared with the roughly 670-donor mean, an Asian-associated ancestry cluster reportedly had fewer N-insertions, according to a later analysis. Later analysis associated a missense DCLRE1C variant with TCR beta V- and J-gene trimming.

Details on this clone: Its antigen is unknown.

Use of 60 Vbeta and 13 Jbeta primers characterized the PCR. Data came from immunoSEQ multiplex PCR; TCRdb stores just in-frame clones and leaves some out. The sample contains about 150,000 clones, 73% of which appear only once. The CDR3 spans 15 residues. CDR1 and CDR2 (germline): SGHNT, YENEEA. The J segment lost 7 bases and the V segment lost 0 bases, leaving 2 bases of the junction unmatched. The receptor was derived from a woman aged 18-29 years in good health and CMV-seronegative. The sample taken for sequencing was PBMCs. This chain joins TRBV11-3 and TRBJ1-6; 8 bases are a match to TRBD1. In DNA, the CDR3 is TGTGCCAGCAGCTTAGAAACAGGGGGGAATTCACCCCTCCACTTT. Translated: CASSLETGGNSPLHF.